The present T cell receptor beta chain was sequenced within a study of tumor-infiltrating lymphocytes in primary liver carcinoma. On the study more broadly: Tumors were stage T1-T3 N0M0, about 4 to 11 cm across. Study-wide points: Tumor-adjacent and tumor-blood pairs overlapped less than tumor region pairs did.

As concerns this clonotype: Its cognate antigen is unknown. Since a much larger clone is just one base distant, this may be a read error.

This CDR3 has 11 amino acids. Germline assignment: CDR1 MDHEN and CDR2 SYDVKM. From about 19-30 mg of unsorted bulk tissue, DNA and RNA were co-extracted together. Chronic HBV infection affected patients, none of whom had received treatment. Over 85% viable tumor cells were present in every tumor sample. TCR beta cDNA was reverse-transcribed from 450 to 500 ng of total RNA. The reaction used a constant-region primer and ProtoScript II reverse transcriptase. Three nested multiplex PCR rounds, a slightly modified ARM-PCR, produced the libraries for TCR beta. PCR rounds one and two used TRBV1-TRBV30 forward primers with a C-beta reverse primer for approximately 11 cycles each. Each CDR3 protein is one row after TCRdb ran MiXCR on the multiplex PCR reads. The sample contains tens of thousands of distinct CDR3 sequences, 70% to 80% of which appear only once.

Sequenced input: liver tumor tissue from sampling region 4. This sample's subset: tumor region T4, right-lateral pole. The TCR originated in a woman between 55 and 75 years old with primary liver carcinoma and hepatitis B virus infection. The chain carries TRBV28 and TRBJ1-6; D might be TRBD1 (5 bases). As DNA, the CDR3 is TGTGCCAGCAGTAGGGGTTCACCCATCCACTTT. Translation: CASSRGSPIHF.